The clone carrying this T cell receptor beta chain has a handful of counts. The data stem from a study of blood T cell repertoires in COVID-19. Trimming cost V 0 bases and J 9 bases, with 9 bases left between them. Germline CDR1 reads ENHRY; CDR2 reads SYGVKD. CDR3 length: 14 amino acids. Sequenced by immunoSEQ multiplex PCR; TCRdb stores in-frame clones only, minus some. The sample lists about 80,000 clones, roughly 80% seen once, with 30% to 40% in the top ten. Sample: peripheral blood. The chain employs TRBV10-3 and TRBJ1-6; tentatively, D is TRBD1 (6 bases). The receptor was isolated from a woman aged 70-85 years with acute or convalescent COVID-19. CDR3 in DNA: TGTGCCATCAGTGAGTCAACAGGGACTTCACCCCTCCACTTT. Protein sequence: CAISESTGTSPLHF.